The present entry profiles one T cell receptor (beta chain) with its context. The data were taken from a study of CD4 and CD8 cells across lung adenocarcinoma regions. TCRdb independently ran MiXCR on the PCR reads; one entry per CDR3 protein. The repertoire consists of 7,500 to 8,000 distinct CDR3 sequences, with 45% to 70% occurring once and the leading ten covering under 25%. In germline, CDR1 is MNHEY, CDR2 SMNVEV (reference sequence). This CDR3 has 16 amino acids. The J segment lost 4 bases and the V segment lost 5 bases, leaving 12 bases of the junction unmatched. This chain uses TRBV27 with TRBJ2-5, with 8 bases fitting TRBD1. The sequence was collected from a female donor with lung adenocarcinoma. The CD4 and CD8 labels of this study may be unreliable. The sequenced sample consisted of CD4+ T cells from the center of a lung tumor. Here the CDR3 DNA reads TGTGCCAGCAGTACGGCAAGACAGGGGCGAAGAGAGACCCAGTACTTC. Its translation is CASSTARQGRRETQYF.